One sample yielded the 14 T cell receptor beta chains listed below, sequenced in a study of shared clonotypes between healthy human individuals. Sequencing was performed with immunoSEQ multiplex PCR; in TCRdb, only in-frame clones are kept and a portion is missing. Here the sample spans millions of clones, 90% to 95% being singletons. Sequences were obtained from naive CD4+ T cells sorted from blood. Regarding subset: CD45RA+ positively selected. Receptor source: a man younger than 35 in good health.

The chain couples TRBV30 to TRBJ1-2; no definite D call. Germline-derived CDR1 and CDR2 are GTSNPN and SVGIG (reference sequence). CDR3 size: 12 residues. Trimming removed 2 bases at V and 8 bases at J, with 12 bases between. In DNA form, the CDR3 reads TGTGCCTGGAGTCCCCAGGCCGGCGGCTACACCTTC. It encodes CAWSPQAGGYTF.

The J gene is TRBJ2-7, the V gene TRBV10-1, with TRBD1 matching over 7 bases. The CDR3 consists of 17 residues. With V trimmed by 10 bases and J by 2 bases, 20 bases remained unmatched. CDR1 is WNHNN, CDR2 SYGVQD, per germline (reference sequence). The CDR3 DNA reads TGCGCCACCAAACGAAGACCGGCGCCAGGGGGACCCTACGAGCAGTACTTC. Amino acid sequence: CATKRRPAPGGPYEQYF.

As to this clone: This sample also contains other DNA sequences that code for the same CDR3. CDR3 amino acids: CASSVQGNQPQHF. DNA for the CDR3: TGTGCCAGCAGTGTTCAGGGGAATCAGCCCCAGCATTTT. The chain combines TRBV2 with TRBJ1-5, with TRBD1 as a possible D gene (6 bases). The germline V gene encodes CDR1 SNHLY and CDR2 FYNNEI. This CDR3 has 13 residues. Trimming shortened V by 4 bases and J by 4 bases, and 8 bases separated the two germline ends.

The chain joins TRBV28 to TRBJ1-1; D uncertain. CDR3 length equals 18 residues. V was shortened by 7 bases and J by 0 bases, with 24 bases between the two germline ends. Germline V CDR1 and CDR2: MDHEN, SYDVKM. The CDR3 region is CASIPPAAAGLLNTEAFF. The CDR3 bases are TGTGCCAGCATCCCCCCCGCGGCGGCAGGACTTCTGAACACTGAAGCTTTCTTT.

In DNA, the CDR3 is TGTGCCAGCCTAAGCGGCGGGGCCGGGGAGACCCAGTACTTC. This gives the protein CASLSGGAGETQYF. The chain links TRBV7-9 to TRBJ2-5, with a weak D call TRBD2 (6 bases). The CDR3 runs to 14 residues. CDR1 is SEHNR and CDR2 is FQNEAQ in the germline V gene (reference sequence). V gave up 8 bases and J gave up 5 bases, with 18 bases separating them.

The chain has TRBV25-1 and TRBJ2-3, with D uncertain. With 2 bases removed from V and 4 bases from J, the gap between germline ends came to 10 bases. Germline lookup yields CDR1 MGHDK and CDR2 SYGVNS. This CDR3 spans 14 amino acids. The CDR3 DNA is TGTGCCAGCAGTGAAACGGGCGCTGCAGATACGCAGTATTTT. Its protein is CASSETGAADTQYF.

Comment on this clone: This same CDR3 is encoded by further DNA sequences in the sample. This chain connects TRBV18 to TRBJ1-6, with 7 positions matching TRBD1. V trimming: 1 base; J trimming: 6 bases; junction bases outside the gene matches: 0. The CDR3 spans 14 residues. CDR1 and CDR2 from the germline V gene are KGHSH and LQKENI. This CDR3 reads CASSPQGANSPLHF. The CDR3 DNA is TGTGCCAGCTCACCACAGGGGGCTAATTCACCCCTCCACTTT.

This chain joins TRBV10-1 and TRBJ1-6, with D possibly being TRBD1 (6 bases). The CDR3 is 14 amino acids. Trimming removed 3 bases from V and 9 bases from J, with 12 bases in between. Germline V gives CDR1 WNHNN, CDR2 SYGVQD (reference sequence). CDR3 loop: CASSENRDISPLHF. The CDR3 region has the DNA TGCGCCAGCAGTGAAAACCGGGACATTTCACCCCTCCACTTT.

J is TRBJ2-7 and V is TRBV30; D is undetermined. The germline V gene encodes CDR1 GTSNPN and CDR2 SVGIG (reference sequence). The CDR3 runs to 14 residues. V was clipped by 0 bases and J by 4 bases, with 13 bases between them. The CDR3 reads CAWSVFVSPYEQYF. CDR3 DNA sequence: TGTGCCTGGAGTGTTTTTGTTTCGCCTTACGAGCAGTACTTC.

With respect to this clone: Other DNA sequences in the same sample also yield this CDR3. The rearrangement links TRBV4-1 to TRBJ2-7, with 11 bases fitting TRBD1. V shed 4 bases and J 3 bases; nucleotides not matched to a gene: 5. Germline CDR1 is MGHRA and CDR2 is YSYEKL. The CDR3 loop spans 15 amino acids. In nucleotides, the CDR3 is TGCGCCAGCAGCCTTGGACAGGGGGCCCTCTACGAGCAGTACTTC. It translates to CASSLGQGALYEQYF.

The chain is built from TRBV27 and TRBJ2-7; the match to TRBD1 covers 10 bases. The germline V gene encodes CDR1 MNHEY and CDR2 SMNVEV (reference sequence). The CDR3 loop spans 15 amino acids. After removal of 6 bases from V and 6 bases from J, the junction contained 11 bases not matched to a gene. DNA of the CDR3: TGTGCCAGCAGGGTAACGACAGGGGGCCCCAGCGAGCAGTACTTC. Translating gives CASRVTTGGPSEQYF.

The chain carries TRBV12-1 and TRBJ2-5; the DNA was not used to check the table's D call, TRBD1. TRBV12-1 represents a pseudogene. This CDR3 spans 13 amino acids. The CDR3 is CASSFTGEETQYF. DNA of the CDR3: TGTGCCAGCAGCTTTACAGGGGAAGAGACCCAGTACTTC.

Note on this clone: The sample has other DNA sequences that encode this CDR3 too. The chain employs TRBV18 and TRBJ1-3, with D perhaps TRBD1 (5 bases). V was cut by 3 bases and J by 0 bases, with 12 bases left in between. The CDR3 has 16 amino acids. Per germline, CDR1 KGHSH and CDR2 LQKENI. CDR3 DNA sequence: TGTGCCAGCTCACCGGGACTGACAAGCTCTGGAAACACCATATATTTT. Amino acid sequence: CASSPGLTSSGNTIYF.

CDR3 in DNA: TGTGCCAGCAGCTTTAACACTTTAGGCGAGCAGTACTTC. Protein: CASSFNTLGEQYF. This rearrangement joins TRBV5-5 to TRBJ2-7; unclear D gene. The CDR3 consists of 13 residues. V was pared by 2 bases and J by 6 bases, with 12 bases between. Germline V gives CDR1 SGHKS, CDR2 YYEKEE (reference sequence).